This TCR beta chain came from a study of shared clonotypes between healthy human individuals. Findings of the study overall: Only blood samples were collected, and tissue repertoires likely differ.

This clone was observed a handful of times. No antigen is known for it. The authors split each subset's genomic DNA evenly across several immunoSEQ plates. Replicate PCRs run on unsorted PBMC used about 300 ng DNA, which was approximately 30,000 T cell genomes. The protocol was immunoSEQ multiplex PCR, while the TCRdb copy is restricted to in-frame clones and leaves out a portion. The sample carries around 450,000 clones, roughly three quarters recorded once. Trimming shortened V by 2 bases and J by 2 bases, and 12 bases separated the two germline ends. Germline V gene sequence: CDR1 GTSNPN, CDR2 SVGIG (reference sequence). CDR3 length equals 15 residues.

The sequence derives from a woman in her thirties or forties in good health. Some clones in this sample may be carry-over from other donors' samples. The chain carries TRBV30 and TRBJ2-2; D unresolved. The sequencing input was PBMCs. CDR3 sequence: CAWSPARLNTGELFF. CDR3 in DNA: TGTGCCTGGAGTCCCGCGCGTCTTAACACCGGGGAGCTGTTTTTT.